A single sample gave rise to the 15 T cell receptor beta chains below, sequenced in a study of blood T cell repertoires in COVID-19 (dated by TCRdb to 2020 to 2021). Library construction relied on the immunoSEQ multiplex PCR assay. Imported from immuneACCESS, the table was reduced by TCRdb to in-frame sequences with V and J called. These copies leave out some clones; in studies compared against another copy, an unresolved V gene accounts for under half, and the cause of the remainder is not known. In this sample the table shows 55,000 to 65,000 clones, approximately 83% of which occur a single time. Jointly, the top ten make up approximately 3.5% of the sample. The sequenced sample was peripheral blood. The receptors were sampled from a woman of 80 years or more with acute or convalescent COVID-19.

This chain links TRBV2 with TRBJ1-4; D remains ambiguous. The CDR3 length is 17 residues. CDR1 is SNHLY and CDR2 is FYNNEI in the germline V gene. V lost 5 bases to trimming and J lost 6 bases, with 22 bases between them. The CDR3 region has the DNA TGTGCCAGCAGTCGGGCCACGGACTTCTTAGCTGATGAAAAACTGTTTTTT. It encodes CASSRATDFLADEKLFF. Together with reference TRBV2 and TRBJ1-4, the CDR3 gives the full variable domain: EPEVTQTPSHQVTQMGQEVILRCVPISNHLYFYWYRQILGQKVEFLVSFYNNEISEKSEIFDDQFSVERPDGSNFTLKIRSTKLEDSAMYFCASSRATDFLADEKLFFGSGTQLSVL.

V usage is TRBV27 and J usage is TRBJ2-2; 7 nucleotides align to TRBD2. Germline V gene lookup returns CDR1 MNHEY and CDR2 SMNVEV (reference sequence). J was trimmed by 0 bases and V by 3 bases; bases with no gene match: 4. The CDR3 runs 16 residues. CDR3 sequence: CASSLESGTNTGELFF. CDR3 in DNA: TGTGCCAGCAGTTTGGAGAGCGGGACGAACACCGGGGAGCTGTTTTTT.

The chain couples TRBV27 to TRBJ2-2; D might be TRBD1 (5 bases). Per germline, CDR1 MNHEY and CDR2 SMNVEV (reference sequence). The ends were cut back, 6 bases at V and 1 base at J, with 15 bases in the middle. CDR3 length: 16 amino acids. The CDR3 sequence is CASSPQGRVNTGELFF. DNA of the CDR3: TGTGCCAGCAGCCCCCAGGGAAGGGTGAACACCGGGGAGCTGTTTTTT.

The chain recombines TRBV28 with TRBJ1-5; maybe TRBD1 (6 bases). CDR3 length equals 15 residues. Looked up from germline, CDR1 is MDHEN and CDR2 is SYDVKM. V gave up 8 bases and J gave up 3 bases, with 17 bases separating them. DNA for the CDR3: TGTGCCAGCCCAAAGACGGGACAACCCAATCAGCCCCAGCATTTT. This sequence encodes CASPKTGQPNQPQHF.

This chain connects TRBV10-1 to TRBJ1-1, with no clear D. This CDR3 is 13 amino acids long. CDR1 WNHNN and CDR2 SYGVQD come from the germline V gene (reference sequence). With 6 bases removed from V and 1 base from J, the gap between germline ends came to 9 bases. CDR3 protein: CASRLAENTEAFF. DNA of the CDR3: TGCGCCAGCAGATTAGCGGAGAACACTGAAGCTTTCTTT.

The genes are TRBV5-1 and TRBJ2-2; 7 positions match TRBD2. CDR1 SGHRS and CDR2 YFSETQ come from the germline V gene. J was trimmed by 6 bases and V by 2 bases; bases with no gene match: 4. The CDR3 is 14 residues long. The CDR3 DNA reads TGCGCCAGCAGCTTTCCGGGGGGAGCCGGGGAGCTGTTTTTT. Translated: CASSFPGGAGELFF.

The rearrangement joins TRBV6-4 to TRBJ1-6; 8 bases align to TRBD1. The CDR3 is 13 amino acids. V was clipped by 2 bases and J by 10 bases; unmatched bases: 1. Germline assignment: CDR1 MRHNA and CDR2 SNTAGT. CDR3 amino acids: CASSDDRGSPLHF. The CDR3 DNA sequence: TGTGCCAGCAGTGACGACAGGGGATCACCCCTCCACTTT.

Turning to this clone: The sample contains more than one DNA sequence encoding this CDR3. V is TRBV5-1 and J is TRBJ1-5, with TRBD1 as a possible D gene (5 bases). CDR1 and CDR2 (germline): SGHRS, YFSETQ. The CDR3 extends over 15 amino acids. Deletions cut 4 bases from V and 0 bases from J, with 11 bases between. The CDR3 nucleotides are TGCGCCAGCAGCCTCGACAGCTATAGCAATCAGCCCCAGCATTTT. Its protein is CASSLDSYSNQPQHF.

The V gene is TRBV6-5, the J gene TRBJ1-2; 7 nucleotides align to TRBD1. This CDR3 is 14 amino acids long. Unmatched junction bases numbered 8, after V lost 5 bases and J lost 5 bases. The germline gives CDR1 MNHEY, CDR2 SVGAGI. CDR3 sequence reads: CASSRDRQGYGYTF. In DNA, the CDR3 is TGTGCCAGCAGTCGCGATAGACAGGGATATGGCTACACCTTC.

The chain links TRBV24-1 to TRBJ2-5; possibly TRBD2 for D (6 bases). CDR3 length equals 16 residues. V lost 2 bases, J lost 3 bases, and 15 bases lay in between. Germline CDR1 reads KGHDR; CDR2 reads SFDVKD. The CDR3 protein is CATSDYPRGSEETQYF. CDR3 coding DNA: TGTGCCACCAGTGATTACCCTCGGGGGAGCGAAGAGACCCAGTACTTC.

The chain links TRBV2 to TRBJ2-3; D might be TRBD2 (5 bases). There are 12 residues in the CDR3. Looked up from germline, CDR1 is SNHLY and CDR2 is FYNNEI. Between the trimmed V and J ends, which lost 1 base and 6 bases, there was a span of 5 bases. CDR3 sequence reads: CASSEGRDTQYF. The CDR3 DNA follows: TGTGCCAGCAGTGAAGGGAGGGATACGCAGTATTTT. The variable domain in full, completed from reference TRBV2 and TRBJ2-3, reads EPEVTQTPSHQVTQMGQEVILRCVPISNHLYFYWYRQILGQKVEFLVSFYNNEISEKSEIFDDQFSVERPDGSNFTLKIRSTKLEDSAMYFCASSEGRDTQYFGPGTRLTVL.

The chain couples TRBV29-1 to TRBJ2-7, with D tentatively TRBD2 (6 bases). The V and J ends lost 6 bases and 0 bases respectively, with 15 bases between them. Germline V lookup: CDR1 SQVTM, CDR2 ANQGSEA. CDR3 length equals 14 residues. The DNA for the CDR3 is TGCAGCGTGATCGGGGGTCGAACCTCCTACGAGCAGTACTTC. Translating gives CSVIGGRTSYEQYF.

V gene TRBV24-1 combines with J gene TRBJ2-1, with a possible D match to TRBD1 (6 bases). CDR1 is KGHDR and CDR2 is SFDVKD in the germline V gene. The CDR3 length is 13 residues. Between the trimmed V and J ends, which lost 7 bases and 4 bases, there was a span of 10 bases. The CDR3 coding sequence is TGTGCCACCAGCCGGGACATTTACAATGAGCAGTTCTTC. Its translation is CATSRDIYNEQFF.

This clone was observed a single time. The rearrangement links TRBV2 to TRBJ2-1, with TRBD2 matching over 9 bases. CDR1 and CDR2 (germline): SNHLY, FYNNEI. V lost 4 bases, J lost 7 bases, and 17 bases stayed unmatched. The CDR3 covers 18 residues. CDR3 sequence reads: CASSAFPGLAGLWNEQFF. As DNA, the CDR3 is TGTGCCAGCAGTGCCTTTCCAGGGCTAGCGGGGCTGTGGAATGAGCAGTTCTTC.

The chain links TRBV4-3 to TRBJ1-5; D is unclear. V was pared by 4 bases and J by 1 base, with 5 bases between. This CDR3 is built from 13 residues. Germline CDR1 reads LGHNA; CDR2 reads YSLEER. This CDR3 reads CASSPRSNQPQHF. The CDR3 nucleotides are TGCGCCAGCAGCCCGAGGAGCAATCAGCCCCAGCATTTT.